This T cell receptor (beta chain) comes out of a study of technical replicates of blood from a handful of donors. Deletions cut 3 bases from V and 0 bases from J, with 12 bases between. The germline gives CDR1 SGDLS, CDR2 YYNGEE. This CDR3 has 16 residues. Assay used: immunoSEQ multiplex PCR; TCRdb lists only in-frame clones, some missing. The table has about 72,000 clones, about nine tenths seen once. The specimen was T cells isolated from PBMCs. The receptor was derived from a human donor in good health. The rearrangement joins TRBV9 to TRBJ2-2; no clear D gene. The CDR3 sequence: CASSAEVVPNTGELFF. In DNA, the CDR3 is TGTGCCAGCAGCGCCGAGGTGGTCCCGAACACCGGGGAGCTGTTTTTT.